This TCR beta chain was documented in a study of cytomegalovirus exposure and HLA in healthy donors. Background on the study: The approximately 120 validation repertoires were reported in a later analysis to have been generated on the same platform as the approximately 700 first-cohort repertoires. Broader study findings: High specificity and sensitivity for cytomegalovirus status were reported for the classifier. According to a subsequent analysis, TCR clusters identified in the first cohort showed a tendency to co-occur across the roughly 120 validation repertoires. Researchers counted 164 TCR beta chains as cytomegalovirus-associated.

On this clone: What it binds is unknown.

The germline V gene encodes CDR1 SGHVS and CDR2 FQNEAQ. The CDR3 runs 17 residues. The J segment lost 3 bases and the V segment lost 3 bases, leaving 7 bases of the junction unmatched. Data came from immunoSEQ multiplex PCR; TCRdb stores just in-frame clones and leaves some out. The table has roughly 190,000 clones, around nine tenths seen once. V gene TRBV7-8 combines with J gene TRBJ2-2; the match to TRBD2 covers 10 bases. The TCR originated in a man younger than 45 in good health and CMV-seropositive. Sequenced material: PBMCs. The CDR3 here is CASSFESGRADTGELFF. The CDR3 DNA sequence: TGTGCCAGCAGCTTCGAGAGCGGGAGGGCCGACACCGGGGAGCTGTTTTTT.